This T cell receptor beta chain stems from a study of regulatory T cells in long-lasting Graves disease. Library construction for TCR beta used iRepertoire HTBI primers and Arm-PCR of CDR3 regions. TCRdb reanalysed the multiplex PCR reads using MiXCR and keeps one entry per CDR3 protein. The table records 440,000 or so distinct CDR3 sequences, 15% of them present only once. Described time point: newly diagnosed GD, antithyroid drugs for less than 3 months. After RNA was extracted from PBMCs, the TCR library was made from it. Germline V gene data show CDR1 as DFQATT and CDR2 as SNEGSKA (reference sequence). This CDR3 comprises 15 residues. With 3 bases clipped from V and 5 bases from J, the junction kept 9 bases outside the gene matches. This clonotype showed up many times. Separately, the same data were catalogued under a study of T cells in Graves' hyperthyroidism and ophthalmopathy. That paper adds: Uncontrolled infection, other autoimmune disease, pregnancy or lactation led to exclusion.

The chain joins TRBV20-1 to TRBJ2-1, with 8 nucleotides matching TRBD2. The receptor was derived from a woman in her twenties or thirties with Graves disease. The input for sequencing was peripheral blood mononuclear cells (PBMCs), taken at new diagnosis, from a patient treated with antithyroid drugs. DNA of the CDR3: TGCAGTGCTAGTCTTTCGGGAGGGGGGAACAATGAGCAGTTCTTC. It codes for CSASLSGGGNNEQFF.